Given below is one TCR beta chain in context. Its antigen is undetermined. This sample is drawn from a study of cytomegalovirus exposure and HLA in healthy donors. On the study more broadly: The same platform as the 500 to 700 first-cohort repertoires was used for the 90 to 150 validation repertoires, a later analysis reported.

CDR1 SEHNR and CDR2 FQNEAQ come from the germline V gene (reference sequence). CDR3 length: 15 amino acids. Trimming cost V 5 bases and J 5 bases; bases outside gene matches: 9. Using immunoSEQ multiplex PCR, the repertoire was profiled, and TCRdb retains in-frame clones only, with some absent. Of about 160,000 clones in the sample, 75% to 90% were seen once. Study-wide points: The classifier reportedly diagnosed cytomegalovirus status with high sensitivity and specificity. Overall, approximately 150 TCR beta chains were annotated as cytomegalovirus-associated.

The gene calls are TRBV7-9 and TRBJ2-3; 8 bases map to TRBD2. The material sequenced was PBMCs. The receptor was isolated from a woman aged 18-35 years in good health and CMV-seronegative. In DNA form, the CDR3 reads TGTGCCAGCAGCGACCCCGGGAGGGCCCAAGATACGCAGTATTTT. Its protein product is CASSDPGRAQDTQYF.